Listed below are T cell receptor beta chains from one sample, sequenced in a study of technical replicates of blood from several donors. TCRdb's table, derived via immunoSEQ multiplex PCR, lists solely in-frame clones and lacks some. The sample contains around 57,000 clones, around 94% of which appear only once. Specimen: T cells isolated from PBMCs. The receptors derive from a human donor in good health. Both conserved end residues are part of each CDR3. D genes are given only for firm matches. Only some rows state a clone size, as once, few, many or a class for expanded clones.

TRBJ1-4	.	TRBD1	TRBV28	TGTGCCAGCAGTTTTACCGGGACAGGGAGAAGCGCAACTAATGAAAAACTGTTTTTT	CASSFTGTGRSATNEKLFF
TRBJ2-7	.	.	TRBV28	TGTGCCAGCAGTGGGACTCCGGGCCGCAGCTCCTACGAGCAGTACTTC	CASSGTPGRSSYEQYF
TRBJ1-5	.	.	TRBV7-6	TGTGCCAGCAGCTTAGTTGAGGGCGGCCCGAGCAATCAGCCCCAGCATTTT	CASSLVEGGPSNQPQHF
TRBJ2-5	.	.	TRBV9	TGTGCCAGCAGCGTAGTAGAGCCACACAGTACCCAGTACTTC	CASSVVEPHSTQYF
TRBJ2-3	.	TRBD2	TRBV6-5	TGTGCCAGCAGTATAGCGGGAGTAGGAGATACGCAGTATTTT	CASSIAGVGDTQYF
TRBJ2-7	.	TRBD1	TRBV6-6	TGTGCCAGCAGTTACTCCCCCCACAGGGGACCTTACGAGCAGTACTTC	CASSYSPHRGPYEQYF
TRBJ1-1	.	.	TRBV13	TGTGCCAGCAGCTTAGAACGGGGAGGCACTGAAGCTTTCTTT	CASSLERGGTEAFF
TRBJ2-7	.	TRBD2	TRBV7-8	TGTGCCAGCAGCTTAAGGGTCTGGGGTGCTAGCGGGAGCTCCTACGAGCAGTACTTC	CASSLRVWGASGSSYEQYF
TRBJ2-7	.	.	TRBV9	TGTGCCAGCAGCGTAGATGTAGCTAGCTCCTACGAGCAGTACTTC	CASSVDVASSYEQYF
TRBJ2-1	once	.	TRBV10-1	TGCGCCAGCAGTGAAACAGGACATGAGCAGTTCTTC	CASSETGHEQFF
TRBJ2-3	.	.	TRBV28	TGTGCCAGCAGTTCCCCCTCGTTACGGGAAAGGAGCACAGATACGCAGTATTTT	CASSSPSLRERSTDTQYF
TRBJ1-1	.	.	TRBV18	TGTGCCAGCGAGGGGGGGCCAGGGAGCACTGAAGCTTTCTTT	CASEGGPGSTEAFF
TRBJ1-1	.	.	TRBV18	TGTGCCAGCTCACCCCAGGGACAAGGTAATTTGGGCACTGAAGCTTTCTTT	CASSPQGQGNLGTEAFF
TRBJ1-4	.	.	TRBV7-9	TGTGCCAGCAGCTTAGGTGACAGTCGGCTGTTTTTT	CASSLGDSRLFF
TRBJ2-1	.	TRBD2	TRBV5-4	TGTGCCAGCAGCTTGCCAGCGGGAGGGCCGGGTGAGCAGTTCTTC	CASSLPAGGPGEQFF
TRBJ2-3	.	.	TRBV18	TGTGCCAGCTCACCTACTCCCGGGACTACAGATACGCAGTATTTT	CASSPTPGTTDTQYF
TRBJ2-2	.	.	TRBV9	TGTGCCAGCAGCGTACTCGGTTTCAACACCGGGGAGCTGTTTTTT	CASSVLGFNTGELFF
TRBJ2-3	.	.	TRBV5-6	TGTGCCAGCAGCCGTCCGGAGCTCGATACGCAGTATTTT	CASSRPELDTQYF
TRBJ1-2	.	.	TRBV5-5	TGTGCCAGCAGCTTAATATATCAGGCAGGCGCTGGCTACACCTTC	CASSLIYQAGAGYTF
TRBJ2-5	.	TRBD2	TRBV10-2	TGCGCCAGCAGTGAGCTAGCGGGTTACCAAGAGACCCAGTACTTC	CASSELAGYQETQYF
TRBJ1-4	.	TRBD1	TRBV7-9	TGTGCCAGCAGCCCCCTCCGGGACAGGGGTATCGGTGAAAAACTGTTTTTT	CASSPLRDRGIGEKLFF
TRBJ2-5	.	.	TRBV20-1	TGCAGTCCTATTCTTCAAGAGACCCAGTACTTC	CSPILQETQYF
TRBJ1-5	.	.	TRBV9	TGTGCCAGCAGCGTAGGTCGAGAAAATCAGCCCCAGCATTTT	CASSVGRENQPQHF
TRBJ2-7	.	.	TRBV5-4	TGTGCCAGCAGCCTGAGTACAGGACCACCCTACGAGCAGTACTTC	CASSLSTGPPYEQYF
TRBJ2-7	.	.	TRBV7-9	TGTGCCAGCAGCCCGGGAAGACAGGGGAGGGGATACGAGCAGTACTTC	CASSPGRQGRGYEQYF
TRBJ2-6	.	.	TRBV10-3	TGTGCCATCAGTACAGGGTCTGGGGCCAACGTCCTGACTTTC	CAISTGSGANVLTF
TRBJ2-7	.	TRBD2	TRBV28	TGTGCCAGTGCGAGCGGGAGGTCCGTCTACGAGCAGTACTTC	CASASGRSVYEQYF
TRBJ2-1	once	.	TRBV5-1	TGCGCCAGCAGCTTGGCAGGGGCAGTCGATGAGCAGTTCTTC	CASSLAGAVDEQFF
TRBJ2-3	.	TRBD1	TRBV5-1	TGCGCCAGCAGCTTAGGACAGGGGCCCCCCACAGATACGCAGTATTTT	CASSLGQGPPTDTQYF
TRBJ1-2	.	.	TRBV10-3	TGTGCCATCAGTGGGTTTAGAGGGGGCTACACCTTC	CAISGFRGGYTF
TRBJ1-1	once	.	TRBV5-4	TGTGCCAGCAGCCGGACGGGGAGCGGGGCCGACACTGAAGCTTTCTTT	CASSRTGSGADTEAFF
TRBJ1-1	.	.	TRBV5-6	TGTGCCAGCAGCCGTTTCCTTCGCGCCTCAGAAACAATCGGGACTGAAGCTTTCTTT	CASSRFLRASETIGTEAFF